This T cell receptor (beta chain) was obtained from a study of blood T cells in healthy people across ages. V shed 3 bases and J shed 10 bases, with 6 bases lying between them. The CDR3 totals 10 residues. The germline V gene has CDR1 WSHSY and CDR2 SAAADI. Alongside a J-beta primer mix, a sample-barcoded 5' primer served in a second PCR lasting roughly 6 to 11 cycles. TCRdb analysed the 5' RACE reads with MiXCR anew, one entry per CDR3 protein. The sample includes 700,000 to 850,000 distinct CDR3 sequences, about 48% of them seen just once. The rearrangement links TRBV10-2 to TRBJ2-5; D unclear. This receptor was identified in an older man in good health. Sequences were obtained from blood. This CDR3 is CASSDRNQYF. In DNA form, the CDR3 reads TGCGCCAGCAGTGATAGAAACCAGTACTTC.